Presented here are 14 T cell receptor beta chains from one specimen sequenced in a study of OX40 agonist ivuxolimab in advanced cancers. Clones were sequenced by immunoSEQ multiplex PCR, and TCRdb holds only the in-frame ones, with some missing. The sample includes about 40,000 clones, around 88% of them seen just once. The specimen comprised CD4+ or CD8+ T cells sorted from blood, sampled in a trial of the OX40 agonist ivuxolimab. These receptors all stem from an adult with an advanced solid tumor such as melanoma, head and neck, liver or kidney cancer.

The V and J genes are TRBV13 and TRBJ1-4, with D uncertain. Trimming took 0 bases from V and 8 from J, leaving 10 bases between them. Looked up from germline, CDR1 is PRHDT and CDR2 is FYEKMQ (reference sequence). There are 14 residues in the CDR3. CDR3 DNA sequence: TGTGCCAGCAGCTTAGGGGACTCTTCCGAAAAACTGTTTTTT. Amino acid sequence: CASSLGDSSEKLFF.

This clone was picked up one time. The chain employs TRBV5-1 and TRBJ2-7; maybe TRBD1 (6 bases). CDR1 and CDR2 from the germline V gene are SGHRS and YFSETQ. The CDR3 consists of 15 residues. V was clipped by 3 bases and J by 6 bases, with 19 bases between them. CDR3 nucleotide sequence: TGCGCCAGCAGCTGGTGGCTGGGGGCGCCGGGCGAGCAGTACTTC. Translating it yields CASSWWLGAPGEQYF. The complete variable domain, with remaining parts taken from reference TRBV5-1 and TRBJ2-7, reads KAGVTQTPRYLIKTRGQQVTLSCSPISGHRSVSWYQQTPGQGLQFLFEYFSETQRNKGNFPGRFSGRQFSNSRSEMNVSTLELGDSALYLCASSWWLGAPGEQYFGPGTRLTVT.

The chain carries TRBV2 and TRBJ2-5, with a weak D call TRBD1 (6 bases). Germline V gives CDR1 SNHLY, CDR2 FYNNEI. The CDR3 covers 14 residues. V was shortened by 4 bases and J by 2 bases, with 11 bases between the two germline ends. The CDR3 nucleotides are TGTGCCAGCAGTGGGGCAGGGGCACAAGAGACCCAGTACTTC. Protein: CASSGAGAQETQYF. Combining the CDR3 with reference TRBV2 and TRBJ2-5 gives the whole variable domain EPEVTQTPSHQVTQMGQEVILRCVPISNHLYFYWYRQILGQKVEFLVSFYNNEISEKSEIFDDQFSVERPDGSNFTLKIRSTKLEDSAMYFCASSGAGAQETQYFGPGTRLLVL.

V usage is TRBV14 and J usage is TRBJ1-2, with D hard to call. Looked up from germline, CDR1 is SGHDN and CDR2 is FVKESK. V dropped 0 bases and J dropped 4 bases, with 6 bases sitting between them. The CDR3 loop spans 13 amino acids. Here the CDR3 DNA reads TGTGCCAGCAGCCAAGACATATCCTATGGCTACACCTTC. It yields the protein CASSQDISYGYTF.

CDR3 nucleotides: TGTGCCAGCAGTTTAACAGGGGCCTCAACCGAGCAGTACTTC. Translation gives CASSLTGASTEQYF. The J gene is TRBJ2-7, the V gene TRBV28, with 7 bases matching TRBD1. The CDR3 is 14 residues long. Trimming removed 2 bases from V and 6 bases from J; junction bases left unmatched: 7. Germline V CDR1 and CDR2: MDHEN, SYDVKM.

V gene TRBV6-5 combines with J gene TRBJ2-3; no clear D. CDR1 is MNHEY, CDR2 SVGAGI, per germline. CDR3 length equals 15 residues. Trimming cost V 2 bases and J 2 bases, with 11 bases left between them. The CDR3 spells CASSYQYPPTDTQYF. CDR3 sequence (DNA): TGTGCCAGCAGTTACCAATACCCGCCCACAGATACGCAGTATTTT.

V gene TRBV27 combines with J gene TRBJ2-7, with TRBD2 matching over 12 bases. Germline V gene sequence: CDR1 MNHEY, CDR2 SMNVEV (reference sequence). V lost 6 bases, J lost 3 bases, and 9 bases stayed unmatched. This CDR3 region has 16 residues. CDR3 sequence reads: CASSPKGLAGIYEQYF. The CDR3 region has the DNA TGTGCCAGCAGCCCAAAAGGACTAGCGGGAATCTACGAGCAGTACTTC.

The chain links TRBV30 to TRBJ2-3; D unresolved. The CDR3 length is 10 residues. V was shortened by 5 bases and J by 6 bases, with 6 bases between the two germline ends. Germline-derived CDR1 and CDR2 are GTSNPN and SVGIG (reference sequence). DNA for the CDR3: TGTGCCTGGCAATTCGATACGCAGTATTTT. Its protein product is CAWQFDTQYF.

The chain links TRBV6-6 to TRBJ2-7; possibly TRBD2 for D (6 bases). Trimming cost V 5 bases and J 5 bases, with 16 bases left between them. The CDR3 is made up of 14 amino acids. Germline-derived CDR1 and CDR2 are MNHNY and SVGAGI (reference sequence). The CDR3 nucleotides are TGTGCCAGCAGTCGCTACGGGAGTCGCGACGAGCAGTACTTC. The encoded protein is CASSRYGSRDEQYF.

This chain uses TRBV6-5 with TRBJ1-2, with D perhaps TRBD1 (6 bases). Germline lookup yields CDR1 MNHEY and CDR2 SVGAGI. The CDR3 totals 12 residues. V lost 6 bases, J lost 4 bases, and 9 bases lay in between. CDR3 protein: CASRTGPYGYTF. CDR3 nucleotides: TGTGCCAGCAGAACAGGGCCCTATGGCTACACCTTC.

V gene TRBV14 combines with J gene TRBJ2-2; 10 bases are a match to TRBD1. The CDR3 is 20 residues long. Germline V lookup: CDR1 SGHDN, CDR2 FVKESK. V dropped 1 base and J dropped 2; count of bases not matched to a gene: 13. The CDR3 spells CASSQGKAEGTGVNTGELFF. The CDR3 nucleotides are TGTGCCAGCAGCCAAGGGAAGGCAGAAGGGACAGGGGTAAACACCGGGGAGCTGTTTTTT.

This clone was observed a handful of times. The chain combines TRBV6-9 with TRBJ1-1; D perhaps matches TRBD1 (6 bases). Germline V gene data show CDR1 as MNHGY and CDR2 as SVAAGI. The CDR3 is 14 amino acids. V gave up 6 bases and J gave up 6 bases, with 17 bases separating them. CDR3 nucleotide sequence: TGTGCCAGCAGAATGTCGGGGGCCGGCTCTGAAGCTTTCTTT. It encodes CASRMSGAGSEAFF.

This chain uses TRBV6-5 with TRBJ2-1, with 11 positions matching TRBD2. The CDR3 spans 14 residues. The junction had 3 bases not matched to a gene; V was cut back by 4 bases and J by 7 bases. Germline V lookup: CDR1 MNHEY, CDR2 SVGAGI. The CDR3 sequence is CASSLAGGPNEQFF. In DNA, the CDR3 is TGTGCCAGCAGTTTAGCGGGAGGGCCGAATGAGCAGTTCTTC.

The chain is built from TRBV27 and TRBJ1-1; TRBD1 matches 11 bases. This CDR3 is 14 amino acids long. Germline-derived CDR1 and CDR2 are MNHEY and SMNVEV (reference sequence). V shed 5 bases, J shed 4 bases, and the junction held 3 bases outside the gene matches. The CDR3 here is CASSGTGGRTEAFF. The DNA for the CDR3 is TGTGCCAGCAGTGGGACAGGGGGTCGCACTGAAGCTTTCTTT.